This T cell receptor beta chain originates from a study of T-cell memory formation after mild COVID-19. Study-wide background: TCR clusters were mostly donor specific. Study results and caveats: Later expanders leaned CD4+, whereas day 15 to 85 contracting clones were balanced CD4/CD8. CD4+ clones that contracted lay mainly in CM and EM; CD8+ ones lay in EMRA.

The CDR3 is 15 amino acids. Trimming cost V 0 bases and J 0 bases, with 6 bases left between them. The germline CDR1 and CDR2 sequences are LNHDA and SQIVND (reference sequence). There are many counts of this clonotype. The antigen is not known. Each CDR3 protein gets one entry after TCRdb re-called the 5' RACE reads with MiXCR. The profile shows hundreds of thousands of distinct CDR3 sequences, around 15% of them singletons. Sequencing used PBMCs or a T cell subset sorted from them (not recorded which). The V call is TRBV19, the J call TRBJ1-3; the D is unclear. This clonotype originated in an adult woman who had mild COVID-19 (a few samples of this study predate the infection). Cell type and time point are not known. The CDR3 nucleotides read TGTGCCAGTAGTATAGATAGGAACTCTGGAAACACCATATATTTT. Protein sequence: CASSIDRNSGNTIYF. Supplemented by reference TRBV19 and TRBJ1-3, the full variable domain reads DGGITQSPKYLFRKEGQNVTLSCEQNLNHDAMYWYRQDPGQGLRLIYYSQIVNDFQKGDIAEGYSVSREKKESFPLTVTSAQKNPTAFYLCASSIDRNSGNTIYFGEGSWLTVV.